This TCR beta chain was documented in a study of a mutant IDH1 vaccine in newly diagnosed glioma. Study-wide context: Patients began vaccination 4-6 weeks after radiotherapy alone, or with temozolomide cycles.

Study-wide results and limits: Vaccine-induced immune responses were detected in around 93% of patients.

Comments on this clone: Its antigen is still unknown.

The assay was immunoSEQ multiplex PCR, and TCRdb's table has in-frame clones only and misses some. This table has roughly 60,000 clones, roughly 85% appearing once. Time point denoted: week 23, last vaccination. Doses of 300 ug of mutant IDH1 20-mer peptide were given with topical imiquimod. The sequenced sample was PBMCs, obtained from a glioma patient whose treatment included an IDH1 peptide vaccine. This TCR came from a man under 40 with glioma.

The CDR3 here is CASSRGTGILYEQYF. CDR3 DNA sequence: TGTGCCAGCAGCCGCGGGACAGGGATTCTCTACGAGCAGTACTTC. The chain combines TRBV6-5 with TRBJ2-7; 9 bases match TRBD1. CDR1 is MNHEY, CDR2 SVGAGI, per germline. CDR3 size: 15 residues. Trimming cost V 6 bases and J 3 bases; bases outside gene matches: 9.